These 4 T cell receptor beta chains share one sample of origin, sequenced in a study of blood T cell repertoires in COVID-19. Assay: immunoSEQ multiplex PCR; the TCRdb copy retains only in-frame clones and omits some. Of about 140,000 clones listed, 77% are singletons. The sample was peripheral blood. The receptors originated from a woman in her forties or fifties with active or convalescent COVID-19.

The chain joins TRBV19 to TRBJ2-3; D might be TRBD1 (5 bases). There are 15 residues in the CDR3. Germline CDR1 LNHDA, CDR2 SQIVND (reference sequence). Trimming left V 3 bases short and J 2 bases short, with 12 bases between. The CDR3 DNA is TGTGCCAGTAGTATCGCCCAGGGTACCACAGATACGCAGTATTTT. This translates into CASSIAQGTTDTQYF.

This clone was seen only a few times. The V gene is TRBV29-1, the J gene TRBJ1-2, with TRBD1 matching over 10 bases. The CDR3 runs to 13 residues. Germline V gene data show CDR1 as SQVTM and CDR2 as ANQGSEA. Losses at the gene ends were 3 bases for V and 8 bases for J; bases not matched to a gene: 6. In DNA, the CDR3 is TGCAGCGTTGACCGGGGACAGGGGTTCGGCTACACCTTC. Protein sequence: CSVDRGQGFGYTF. Looking up the rest from reference TRBV29-1 and TRBJ1-2 gives the full variable domain: SAVISQKPSRDICQRGTSLTIQCQVDSQVTMMFWYRQQPGQSLTLIATANQGSEATYESGFVIDKFPISRPNLTFSTLTVSNMSPEDSSIYLCSVDRGQGFGYTFGSGTRLTVV.

The V gene is TRBV7-2, the J gene TRBJ1-1; possible D gene TRBD1, 6 bases. Germline V gene sequence: CDR1 SGHTA, CDR2 FQGNSA. The CDR3 covers 13 residues. The V end lost 5 bases, the J end lost 1 base, and 8 bases lay between the germline ends. The DNA of the CDR3 is TGTGCCAGCAGCATACAGGGGAACACTGAAGCTTTCTTT. Protein sequence: CASSIQGNTEAFF.

This chain links TRBV7-9 with TRBJ2-1; the match to TRBD2 covers 9 bases. J was trimmed by 6 bases and V by 3 bases; bases with no gene match: 18. CDR1 is SEHNR and CDR2 is FQNEAQ in the germline V gene (reference sequence). The CDR3 consists of 19 residues. In DNA form, the CDR3 reads TGTGCCAGCAGCTTTACTAGCGGGCCCTTAATCTTTGGGGTCAATGAGCAGTTCTTC. Translation gives CASSFTSGPLIFGVNEQFF.